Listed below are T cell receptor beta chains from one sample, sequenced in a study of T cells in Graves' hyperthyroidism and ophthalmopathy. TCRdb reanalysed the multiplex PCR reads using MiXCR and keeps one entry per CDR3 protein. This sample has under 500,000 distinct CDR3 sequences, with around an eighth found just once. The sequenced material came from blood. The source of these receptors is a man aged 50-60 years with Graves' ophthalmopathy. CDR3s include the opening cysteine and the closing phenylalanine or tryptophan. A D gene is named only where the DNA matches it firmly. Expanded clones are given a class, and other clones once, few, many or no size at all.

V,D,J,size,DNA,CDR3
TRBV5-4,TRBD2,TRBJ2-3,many,TGTGCCAGCAGGGGAGGCGGGACTAGCGGGAGGAGCACAGATACGCAGTATTTT,CASRGGGTSGRSTDTQYF
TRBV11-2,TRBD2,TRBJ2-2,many,TGTGCCAGCAGCCGCGGGAGACGGACCGGGGAGCTGTTTTTT,CASSRGRRTGELFF
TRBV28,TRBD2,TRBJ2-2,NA,TGTGCCAGCCGACGGGGGGGAAATTCGGCCGGGGAGCTGTTTTTT,CASRRGGNSAGELFF
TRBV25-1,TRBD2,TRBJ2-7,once,TGTGCCAGCAGTGAAAGACTTAGCGGGAGTTCCGAGCAGTACTTC,CASSERLSGSSEQYF
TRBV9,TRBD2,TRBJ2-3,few,TGTGCCAGCAGCGTTGGACTAGCGGGGTCAGATACGCAGTATTTT,CASSVGLAGSDTQYF
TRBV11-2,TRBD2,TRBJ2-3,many,TGTGCCAGCAGCTTATTCGGCGGGAGTTCCACAGATACGCAGTATTTT,CASSLFGGSSTDTQYF
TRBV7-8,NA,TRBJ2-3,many,TGTGCCAGCAGCTTAGTGATAGGGGGACCCTGGGACCGGGGCCCAGATACGCAGTATTTT,CASSLVIGGPWDRGPDTQYF
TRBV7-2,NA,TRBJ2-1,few,TGTGCCAGCAGCTTAGCCGGCCAGGGCTATTACAATGAGCAGTTCTTC,CASSLAGQGYYNEQFF
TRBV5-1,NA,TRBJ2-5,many,TGCGCCAGCAGCTTGGGGATCTCGGAGACCCAGTACTTC,CASSLGISETQYF
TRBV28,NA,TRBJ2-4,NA,TGTGCCAGCAGTTTCCTTTCAGGGAACGACATTCAGTACTTC,CASSFLSGNDIQYF
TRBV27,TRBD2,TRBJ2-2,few,TGTGCCAGCAAAAGGCCACCGACTAGCGGGAGGCGGGCGGACACCGGGGAGCTGTTTTTT,CASKRPPTSGRRADTGELFF
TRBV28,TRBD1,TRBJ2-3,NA,TGTGCCAGCAGACCGTCTGACAGGGGGGGAAGCACAGATACGCAGTATTTT,CASRPSDRGGSTDTQYF
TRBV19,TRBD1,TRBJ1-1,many,TGTGCCAGTAGTATTGAGTACAGGGGAATGAACACTGAAGCTTTCTTT,CASSIEYRGMNTEAFF
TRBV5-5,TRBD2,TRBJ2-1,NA,TGTGCCAGCAGGAGAGCGGGAGGGCCCTACAATGAGCAGTTCTTC,CASRRAGGPYNEQFF
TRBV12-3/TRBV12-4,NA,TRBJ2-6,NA,TGTGCCAGCAGTCTAGGGGTAGGGGGAAGGGCCAACGTCCTGACTTTC,CASSLGVGGRANVLTF
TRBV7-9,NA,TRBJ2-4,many,TGTGCCAGCAGCTTAGGGCAGAGGGGCATTCAGTACTTC,CASSLGQRGIQYF
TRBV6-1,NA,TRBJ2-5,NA,TGTGCCAGCAGGGAACCCGGGACAACAGAGACCCAGTACTTC,CASREPGTTETQYF
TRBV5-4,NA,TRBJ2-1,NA,TGTGCCAGCAGCTTGGTCGCCCGGGGAACTCACAATGAGCAGTTCTTC,CASSLVARGTHNEQFF
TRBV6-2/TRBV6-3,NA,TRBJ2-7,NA,TGTGCCAGCAGTTACTCCAGTTGGGGGAGCTACGAGCAGTACTTC,CASSYSSWGSYEQYF
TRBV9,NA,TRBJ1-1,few,TGTGCCAGCAGCGTAGTTGAGGGGTCCACTGAAGCTTTCTTT,CASSVVEGSTEAFF
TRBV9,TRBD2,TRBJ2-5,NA,TGTGCCAGCAGCGTTGGGACTAGCGGGAGTCTGGTTCAAGAGACCCAGTACTTC,CASSVGTSGSLVQETQYF
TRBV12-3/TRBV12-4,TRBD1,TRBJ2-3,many,TGTGCCAGCAGCATGACAGGGGGCGCAGATACGCAGTATTTT,CASSMTGGADTQYF
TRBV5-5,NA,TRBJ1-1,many,TGTGCCAGCAGCTTGGAGGACAGCCGAATAAACACTGAAGCTTTCTTT,CASSLEDSRINTEAFF
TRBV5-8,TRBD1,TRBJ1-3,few,TGTGCCAGCAGCTTGGCCGGGACAGGGCCTCGGGCCATATATTTT,CASSLAGTGPRAIYF
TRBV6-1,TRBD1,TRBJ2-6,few,TGCGCCAGCAGTGGCATAGGGGGCGGTGGGGCCAACGTCCTGACTTTC,CASSGIGGGGANVLTF
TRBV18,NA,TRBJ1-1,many,TGTGCCAGCTCACCTAGCCAGGGTACTATGAACACTGAAGCTTTCTTT,CASSPSQGTMNTEAFF
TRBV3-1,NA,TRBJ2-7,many,TGTGCCAGCAGCCAAGCAGTCACTATGTACGAGCAGTACTTC,CASSQAVTMYEQYF
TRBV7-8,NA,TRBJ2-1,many,TGTGCCAGCAGCCTTGCAGGGTTCTCCTACAATGAGCAGTTCTTC,CASSLAGFSYNEQFF
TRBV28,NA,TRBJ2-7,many,TGTGCCAGCAACAGTAAGTCCTACGAGCAGTACTTC,CASNSKSYEQYF